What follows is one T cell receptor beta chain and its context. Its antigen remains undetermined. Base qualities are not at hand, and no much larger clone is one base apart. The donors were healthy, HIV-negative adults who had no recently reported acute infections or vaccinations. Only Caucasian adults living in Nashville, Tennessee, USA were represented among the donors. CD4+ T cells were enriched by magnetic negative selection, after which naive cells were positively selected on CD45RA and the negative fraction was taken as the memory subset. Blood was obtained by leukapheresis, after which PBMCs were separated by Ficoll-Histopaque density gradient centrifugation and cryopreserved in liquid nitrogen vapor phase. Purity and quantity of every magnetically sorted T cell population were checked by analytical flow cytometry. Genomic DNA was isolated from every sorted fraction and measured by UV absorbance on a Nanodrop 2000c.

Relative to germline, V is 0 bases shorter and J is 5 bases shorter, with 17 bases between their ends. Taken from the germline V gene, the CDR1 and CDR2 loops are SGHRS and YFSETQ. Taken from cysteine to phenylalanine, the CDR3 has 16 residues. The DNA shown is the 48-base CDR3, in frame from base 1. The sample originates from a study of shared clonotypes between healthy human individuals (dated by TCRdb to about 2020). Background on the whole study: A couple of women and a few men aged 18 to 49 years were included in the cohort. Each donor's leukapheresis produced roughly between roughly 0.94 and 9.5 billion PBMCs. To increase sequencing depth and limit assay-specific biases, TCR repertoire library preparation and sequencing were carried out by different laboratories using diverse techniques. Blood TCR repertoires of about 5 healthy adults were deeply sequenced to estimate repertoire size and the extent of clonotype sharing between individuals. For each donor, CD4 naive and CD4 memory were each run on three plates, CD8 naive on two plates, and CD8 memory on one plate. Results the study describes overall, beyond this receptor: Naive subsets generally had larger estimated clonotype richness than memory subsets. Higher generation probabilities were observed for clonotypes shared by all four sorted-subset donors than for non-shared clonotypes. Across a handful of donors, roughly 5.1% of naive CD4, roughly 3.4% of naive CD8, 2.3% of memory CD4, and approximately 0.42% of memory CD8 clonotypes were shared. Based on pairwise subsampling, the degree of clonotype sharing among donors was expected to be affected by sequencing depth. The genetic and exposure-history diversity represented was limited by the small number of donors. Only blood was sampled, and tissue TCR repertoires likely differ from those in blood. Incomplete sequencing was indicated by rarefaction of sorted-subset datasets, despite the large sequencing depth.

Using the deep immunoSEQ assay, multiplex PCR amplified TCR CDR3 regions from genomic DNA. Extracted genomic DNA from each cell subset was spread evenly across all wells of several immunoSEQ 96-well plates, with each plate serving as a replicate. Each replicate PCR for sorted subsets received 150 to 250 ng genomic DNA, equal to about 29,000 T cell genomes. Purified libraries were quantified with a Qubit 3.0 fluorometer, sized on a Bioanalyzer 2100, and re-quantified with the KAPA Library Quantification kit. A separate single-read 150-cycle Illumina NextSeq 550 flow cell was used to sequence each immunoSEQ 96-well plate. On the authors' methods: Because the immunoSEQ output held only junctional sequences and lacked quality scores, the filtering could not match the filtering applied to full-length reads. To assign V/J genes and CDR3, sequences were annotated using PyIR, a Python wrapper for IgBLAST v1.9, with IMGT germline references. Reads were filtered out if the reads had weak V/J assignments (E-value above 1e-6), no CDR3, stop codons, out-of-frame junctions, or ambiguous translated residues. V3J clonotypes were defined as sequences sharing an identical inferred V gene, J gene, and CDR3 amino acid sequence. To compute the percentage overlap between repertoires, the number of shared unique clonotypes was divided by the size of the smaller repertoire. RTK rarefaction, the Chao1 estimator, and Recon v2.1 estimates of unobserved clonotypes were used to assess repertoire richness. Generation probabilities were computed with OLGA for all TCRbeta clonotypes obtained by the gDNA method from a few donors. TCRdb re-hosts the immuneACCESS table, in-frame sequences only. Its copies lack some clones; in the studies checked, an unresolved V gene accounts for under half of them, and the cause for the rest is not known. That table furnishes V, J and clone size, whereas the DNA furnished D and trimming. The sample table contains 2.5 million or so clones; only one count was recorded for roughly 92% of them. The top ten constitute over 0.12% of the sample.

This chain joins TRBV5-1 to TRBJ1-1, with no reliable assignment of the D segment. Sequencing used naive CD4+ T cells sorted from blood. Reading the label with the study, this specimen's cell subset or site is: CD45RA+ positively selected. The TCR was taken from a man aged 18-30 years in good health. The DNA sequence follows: TGCGCCAGCAGCTTGGAGAGGTGGATCGATGGGACTGAAGCTTTCTTT. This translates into CASSLERWIDGTEAFF.